This record concerns one T cell receptor beta chain sequence. These data come from a study of radiation and T cells in renal cell carcinoma. Germline V gene lookup returns CDR1 LNHDA and CDR2 SQIVND (reference sequence). The CDR3 has 15 amino acids. Between the trimmed V and J ends, which lost 7 bases and 9 bases, there was a span of 23 bases. Time point reported: baseline pretreatment blood. The treatment here: 15 Gy SBRT to primary tumor, nephrectomy 4 weeks later. Produced via immunoSEQ multiplex PCR; TCRdb's table is partial and in-frame only. Of some 150,000 clones listed, approximately 82% are singletons.

This clonotype originated in a woman aged 45-59 years with renal cell carcinoma. This rearrangement joins TRBV19 to TRBJ2-3; the D call may be TRBD1 or TRBD2 (6 bases each). The material sequenced was blood, taken from a patient whose treatment included radiotherapy and nephrectomy. CDR3 sequence: CASTEAGRGPRTQYF. The CDR3 DNA reads TGTGCCAGTACCGAAGCGGGCAGGGGTCCCCGAACGCAGTATTTT.